The table lists the clone carrying this TCR beta chain with many counts. Its antigen is currently unknown. One end of the junction is discordant with germline, which a read error may explain. CDR3 size: 14 residues. CDR1 and CDR2 from the germline V gene are LNHNV and YYDKDF (reference sequence). This entry is derived from a study of glioma-infiltrating T cells. The study's findings and limits: Very few CDR3 sequences were shared between tissue and blood. Above-expected tissue-blood divergence occurred in all gliomas, most in low-grade ones.

Using RNA template, CDR3s of TCR alpha and beta were amplified with iRepertoire arm-PCR. Input was 100-400 ng of tissue mRNA or PBMC total RNA. TCRdb ran MiXCR on the multiplex PCR reads and lists one entry per CDR3 protein. The sample has some 99,000 distinct CDR3 sequences, less than 30% seen once. The sequence was obtained from a human donor with low-grade glioma or glioblastoma, undergoing nonglioma brain surgery, or in good health (not recorded which). The specimen sequenced was glioma tissue, nonneoplastic brain tissue, or PBMCs (not recorded which). The chain has TRBV15 and TRBJ1-5, with no clear D. CDR3 coding DNA: TGTGCCACCAGCAGAGAGGGCAGCAAGCAGCCCCAGCATTTT. Its protein is CATSREGSKQPQHF.